This TCR beta chain was obtained from a study of blood T cell repertoires in COVID-19. At the level of the study: Some COVID-19 samples were acute and others convalescent; all came from the United States, Italy and Spain.

In Seattle, patients joined the study during active infection and were tracked longitudinally. Original methodology: Cell counts per sample came from amplifying reference gene primers. The data were produced by immunoSEQ multiplex PCR, yet TCRdb's version contains in-frame clones alone and is incomplete. V and J calls and clone size are copied from that table; D and trimming were computed from the DNA. There are 79,000 or so clones in the sample; 70% to 90% occur only once, and roughly 9.7% lies in the top ten. The sequenced sample was peripheral blood. This sequence originates from a man aged 55 to 69 with COVID-19, enrolled during active disease.

The CDR3 sequence: CASSPGTSGGADTQYF. The CDR3 DNA sequence: TGTGCCAGCAGCCCGGGGACTAGCGGGGGGGCCGACACGCAGTATTTT. V gene TRBV5-5 combines with J gene TRBJ2-3, with 16 bases lining up with TRBD2. Germline loops: CDR1 SGHKS, CDR2 YYEKEE (reference sequence). The CDR3 is 16 residues long. V lost 4 bases, J lost 9 bases, and 8 bases stayed unmatched.